These T cell receptor beta chains were read from a single sample in a study of T cell repertoires in cytomegalovirus infection. TCRdb re-called the reads with MiXCR, one entry per CDR3 protein. The table shows fewer than 250,000 distinct CDR3 sequences, with around an eighth occurring only once. The specimen sequenced was PBMCs. These TCRs come from a human donor in good health (CMV status not recorded). Some clones in this sample may be carry-over from other donors' samples. CDR3s include the opening cysteine and the closing phenylalanine or tryptophan. The D gene is left open where the match is weak. Only part of the rows carry a size: once, few, many, or a class if the clone is expanded.

d_gene	abundance	v_gene	j_gene	CDR3aa	CDR3nt
NA	few	TRBV4-2	TRBJ1-1	CASSQEPRLNTEAFF	TGTGCCAGCAGCCAAGAACCCAGGCTAAACACTGAAGCTTTCTTT
TRBD1	many	TRBV20-1	TRBJ1-2	CSASQAGGTNYGYTF	TGCAGTGCTAGTCAAGCAGGGGGGACTAACTATGGCTACACCTTC
NA	NA	TRBV28	TRBJ2-7	CAGSALSGASKQYF	TGTGCCGGCAGCGCTCTCTCCGGGGCCTCTAAGCAGTACTTC
TRBD1	many	TRBV7-2	TRBJ1-2	CASSFGQDYGYTF	TGTGCCAGCAGCTTCGGACAGGACTATGGCTACACCTTC
NA	many	TRBV7-2	TRBJ1-5	CASSLGGTSNQPQHF	TGTGCCAGCAGCTTAGGAGGGACAAGCAATCAGCCCCAGCATTTT
TRBD1	many	TRBV7-2	TRBJ1-6	CASSRRTGGVSPLHF	TGTGCCAGCAGCCGAAGGACAGGGGGGGTTTCACCCCTCCACTTT
TRBD1	many	TRBV7-2	TRBJ1-2	CASSPTGTDYGYTF	TGTGCCAGCAGCCCTACCGGGACAGACTATGGCTACACCTTC
NA	NA	TRBV20-1	TRBJ2-2	CSAEGPRGTGELFF	TGCAGTGCTGAGGGGCCTCGCGGCACCGGGGAGCTGTTTTTT
NA	NA	TRBV28	TRBJ2-2	CASRMNTGELFF	TGTGCCAGCAGGATGAACACCGGGGAGCTGTTTTTT
NA	NA	TRBV29-1	TRBJ2-7	CSVEIDTPYEQYF	TGCAGCGTTGAAATCGACACCCCCTACGAGCAGTACTTC
NA	few	TRBV20-1	TRBJ2-7	CSAGVPGVFYEQYF	TGCAGTGCTGGGGTCCCTGGCGTTTTCTACGAGCAGTACTTC
TRBD2	NA	TRBV19	TRBJ2-7	CASSRVAGDLDEQYF	TGTGCCAGTAGTCGAGTAGCGGGAGATCTGGACGAGCAGTACTTC
NA	many	TRBV7-2	TRBJ2-7	CASSFDRSSYEQYF	TGTGCCAGCAGCTTTGACAGGAGCTCCTACGAGCAGTACTTC
TRBD2	NA	TRBV29-1	TRBJ2-3	CSVARLAGGRTDTQYF	TGCAGCGTTGCCCGACTAGCGGGAGGGCGCACAGATACGCAGTATTTT
TRBD1	many	TRBV7-6	TRBJ2-2	CASSANAGTGAVGELFF	TGTGCCAGCAGCGCTAATGCCGGGACAGGGGCGGTCGGGGAGCTGTTTTTT
NA	NA	TRBV6-6	TRBJ1-5	CASSYGGHGNQPQHF	TGTGCCAGCAGTTACGGAGGACATGGCAATCAGCCCCAGCATTTT
TRBD2	many	TRBV7-2	TRBJ2-5	CASSLSSGVQETQYF	TGTGCCAGCAGCTTAAGTAGCGGGGTCCAAGAGACCCAGTACTTC
NA	many	TRBV19	TRBJ1-1	CASGDGRPTEAFF	TGTGCCAGTGGGGATGGCAGGCCCACTGAAGCTTTCTTT
NA	few	TRBV6-6	TRBJ1-5	CASSFDAGNQPQHF	TGTGCCAGCAGTTTTGACGCAGGGAATCAGCCCCAGCATTTT
TRBD1	many	TRBV7-2	TRBJ1-6	CASSLGQHYSPLHF	TGTGCCAGCAGCTTGGGACAGCATTATTCACCCCTCCACTTT
NA	few	TRBV7-2	TRBJ1-2	CASSFDRWRSGYTF	TGTGCCAGCAGCTTCGACAGGTGGAGGAGTGGCTACACCTTC
TRBD1	NA	TRBV18	TRBJ1-5	CASSTGQGRGNQPQHF	TGTGCCAGCTCAACGGGACAGGGGAGAGGCAATCAGCCCCAGCATTTT
NA	many	TRBV12-5	TRBJ1-1	CASGLGTGALNTEAFF	TGTGCTAGTGGTTTGGGAACCGGGGCTTTGAACACTGAAGCTTTCTTT
NA	few	TRBV28	TRBJ2-5	CASKLQVYQETQYF	TGTGCCAGCAAACTTCAGGTGTACCAAGAGACCCAGTACTTC
NA	NA	TRBV28	TRBJ2-7	CASSAPVLHEQYF	TGTGCCAGCAGTGCCCCTGTCCTCCACGAGCAGTACTTC
TRBD2	many	TRBV7-8	TRBJ2-7	CASSFLAGYEQYF	TGTGCCAGCAGCTTTCTAGCGGGGTACGAGCAGTACTTC
TRBD2	NA	TRBV30	TRBJ2-1	CAWSRLAGYNEQFF	TGTGCCTGGAGTAGACTAGCGGGTTACAATGAGCAGTTCTTC
TRBD2	many	TRBV7-3	TRBJ2-3	CASSSSGTSGRAPDTQYF	TGTGCCAGCAGCTCATCCGGGACTAGCGGGAGGGCCCCAGATACGCAGTATTTT
TRBD2	many	TRBV12-3/TRBV12-4	TRBJ2-7	CASSTSGNEQYF	TGTGCCAGCAGTACTAGCGGGAACGAGCAGTACTTC
NA	NA	TRBV12-3/TRBV12-4	TRBJ1-2	CASSGTPRFYGYTF	TGTGCCAGCAGTGGGACACCTCGATTCTATGGCTACACCTTC
NA	NA	TRBV29-1	TRBJ2-4	CSVETGLLAKNIQYF	TGCAGCGTTGAAACGGGACTGCTAGCCAAAAACATTCAGTACTTC
TRBD1	few	TRBV2	TRBJ2-2	CASRPGQRNTGELFF	TGTGCCAGCAGGCCGGGACAGCGAAACACCGGGGAGCTGTTTTTT
TRBD1	many	TRBV7-2	TRBJ2-7	CASSLAGQAYEQYF	TGTGCCAGCAGCTTAGCAGGACAGGCTTACGAGCAGTACTTC
NA	NA	TRBV14	TRBJ2-7	CASSQDSWRREQYF	TGTGCCAGCAGCCAAGACTCCTGGCGGAGGGAGCAGTACTTC
NA	many	TRBV28	TRBJ1-1	CASSPGASEAFF	TGTGCCAGCAGCCCCGGAGCGTCTGAAGCTTTCTTT
TRBD2	many	TRBV5-1	TRBJ2-2	CASSQTSGRPNTGELFF	TGCGCCAGCAGCCAGACTAGCGGGAGACCGAACACCGGGGAGCTGTTTTTT
NA	NA	TRBV7-4	TRBJ2-4	CASSLVGAKNVQYF	TGTGCCAGCAGCTTAGTGGGGGCCAAAAACGTTCAGTACTTC
TRBD1	NA	TRBV19	TRBJ2-7	CASSSGTGGEGNYEQYF	TGTGCCAGTAGTTCTGGGACAGGGGGCGAAGGGAACTACGAGCAGTACTTC
NA	many	TRBV7-2	TRBJ1-6	CASSRPASSYNSPLHF	TGTGCCAGCAGTCGGCCAGCTAGCTCCTATAATTCACCCCTCCACTTT
NA	NA	TRBV29-1	TRBJ1-2	CSVEALNYGYTF	TGCAGCGTTGAAGCGCTGAACTATGGCTACACCTTC
NA	many	TRBV7-2	TRBJ1-1	CASSPGPNTEAFF	TGTGCCAGCAGCCCGGGCCCAAACACTGAAGCTTTCTTT
TRBD2	many	TRBV11-2	TRBJ2-2	CASSLTIAGGYTGELFF	TGTGCCAGCAGCTTAACAATAGCGGGGGGTTACACCGGGGAGCTGTTTTTT
NA	many	TRBV7-6	TRBJ2-2	CASSLRDRNTGELFF	TGTGCCAGCAGCTTACGTGACAGGAACACCGGGGAGCTGTTTTTT
NA	few	TRBV20-1	TRBJ1-1	CSARDVPEAFF	TGCAGTGCTAGAGATGTGCCTGAAGCTTTCTTT
NA	many	TRBV7-2	TRBJ2-7	CASSRLALPYEQYF	TGTGCCAGCAGCCGATTAGCGTTGCCCTACGAGCAGTACTTC
NA	many	TRBV7-2	TRBJ2-3	CASSPITQLGIDTQYF	TGTGCCAGCAGCCCTATAACCCAACTAGGCATAGATACGCAGTATTTT
TRBD2	NA	TRBV20-1	TRBJ2-4	CSAVGRGTSKNIQYF	TGCAGTGCTGTTGGGCGGGGGACCTCCAAAAACATTCAGTACTTC
NA	NA	TRBV6-2/TRBV6-3	TRBJ2-5	CASSPGDVQETQYF	TGTGCCAGCAGCCCCGGGGACGTACAAGAGACCCAGTACTTC
NA	few	TRBV19	TRBJ2-6	CASSIAGAGANVLTF	TGTGCCAGTAGTATAGCAGGGGCTGGGGCCAACGTCCTGACTTTC
NA	NA	TRBV7-9	TRBJ2-7	CASSLQDLAYEQYF	TGTGCCAGCAGCTTACAGGACTTGGCCTACGAGCAGTACTTC
TRBD2	many	TRBV5-4	TRBJ2-7	CASSLGVAGPPEQYF	TGTGCCAGCAGCTTGGGGGTAGCGGGTCCCCCGGAGCAGTACTTC